This is a list of T cell receptor beta chains from one sample in a study of early T cells in non-severe SARS-CoV-2 infection. Each CDR3 protein gets one entry after TCRdb re-called the 5' RACE reads with MiXCR. The table includes roughly 26,000 distinct CDR3 sequences, 5% to 6.5% detected once. The sample comprised whole blood. These receptors all stem from an adult who was a healthcare worker with PCR-confirmed SARS-CoV-2 infection or an uninfected control (not recorded which). Each CDR3 is given with its conserved first and last residue. Each record gives: CDR3 length, clone size, J gene, V gene, D gene, CDR3 DNA, CDR3 protein. A D gene is named only where the DNA matches it firmly. Expanded clones get a size class; other rows say once, few or many, or leave the size out.

16 - TRBJ2-3 TRBV7-8 TRBD1 TGTGCCAGCAGCCGGCGGGACAGGGCGAACACAGATACGCAGTATTTT CASSRRDRANTDTQYF
14 many TRBJ2-5 TRBV5-5 TRBD1 TGTGCCAGCAGGAAGGGACAGGGGGTTGAGACCCAGTACTTC CASRKGQGVETQYF
13 many TRBJ1-4 TRBV20-1 - TGCAGTGCTAGAGCCGTAGACTTAGGAAAACTGTTTTTT CSARAVDLGKLFF
12 few TRBJ2-2 TRBV19 TRBD1 TGTGCCAGCCGTCAGGGGGCCGGGGAGCTGTTTTTT CASRQGAGELFF
14 - TRBJ2-5 TRBV5-6 - TGTGCCAGCCGCGGGGCGGCGTACCAAGAGACCCAGTACTTC CASRGAAYQETQYF
12 many TRBJ2-7 TRBV30 TRBD1 TGTGCCTGGAGTACAGGGGGCCACGAGCAGTACTTC CAWSTGGHEQYF
13 many TRBJ2-1 TRBV20-1 - TGCAGTGCCCGGGGGGTCAGGGGGTTTGAGCAGTTCTTC CSARGVRGFEQFF
14 - TRBJ1-1 TRBV20-1 - TGCAGTGCTAGACTCCGGGCTGAGAACACTGAAGCCTTCTTT CSARLRAENTEAFF
14 - TRBJ2-7 TRBV5-4 - TGTGCCAGCAGCTTTGGGCACCACTCCTACGAGCAGTACTTC CASSFGHHSYEQYF
14 many TRBJ2-7 TRBV7-6 TRBD1 TGTGCCAGCAGTTTCGGGACAGAAGCCTACGAGCAGTACTTC CASSFGTEAYEQYF
14 - TRBJ2-5 TRBV5-6 TRBD1 TGTGCCAGCAGCATGACAGGGGGCCAAGAGACCCAGTACTTC CASSMTGGQETQYF
14 few TRBJ1-1 TRBV6-5 - TGTGCCAGCAGTTACGTTGCAGGGCACACTGAAGCTTTCTTT CASSYVAGHTEAFF
14 - TRBJ2-3 TRBV5-5 - TGTGCCAGCACCCGGGGGCAGGGCCCAGATACGCAGTATTTT CASTRGQGPDTQYF
19 many TRBJ2-4 TRBV7-2 TRBD2 TGTGCCAGCAGCTTTAGGTCTAGCGGGGGGGCCGAGGCCAAAAACATTCAGTACTTC CASSFRSSGGAEAKNIQYF
14 many TRBJ1-6 TRBV30 TRBD1 TGTGCCTGGAGCGGCGGACAGGGACGTTCACCCCTCCACTTT CAWSGGQGRSPLHF
17 many TRBJ2-1 TRBV6-2/TRBV6-3 - TGTGCCAGCAGCGGTAGGGGGGGTACGGGCTCCTACAATGAGCAGTTCTTC CASSGRGGTGSYNEQFF
16 many TRBJ2-7 TRBV25-1 TRBD2 TGTGCCAGCAGTGATTCTAGCGGGGGTTCCCACTACGAGCAGTACTTC CASSDSSGGSHYEQYF
12 few TRBJ2-1 TRBV7-9 - TGTGCCAGCAGCTTTTACGGCAATGAGCAGTTCTTC CASSFYGNEQFF
15 - TRBJ2-1 TRBV20-1 - TGCAGTGCCACGGGGTCAGCGGGCGTTTACAATGAGCAGTTCTTC CSATGSAGVYNEQFF
15 many TRBJ2-7 TRBV11-3 TRBD1 TGTGCCAGCAGCTTATACGGGACAGGGGCCTACGAGCAGTACTTC CASSLYGTGAYEQYF
20 few TRBJ2-4 TRBV6-1 - TGTGCGGCAGCATCAGCATGGGATTTTCCCTGGGGCTGGACCAAAAACATTCAGTACTTC CAAASAWDFPWGWTKNIQYF
16 many TRBJ2-3 TRBV5-4 TRBD1 TGTGCCAGCAGCTTGGCGGACAGGGGGGGAACAGATACGCAGTATTTT CASSLADRGGTDTQYF
18 many TRBJ2-7 TRBV18 - TGTGCCAGCTCCACCACGGGTCTCTCGGGAGACACCTACTACGAGCAGTACTTC CASSTTGLSGDTYYEQYF
14 many TRBJ2-3 TRBV24-1 TRBD1 TGTGCCACCAGTCCCGGACAGGGTAGAGATACGCAGTATTTT CATSPGQGRDTQYF
14 many TRBJ1-2 TRBV5-6 - TGTGCCAGCAGCTCGACCGGGACGGGCTATGGCTACACCTTC CASSSTGTGYGYTF
13 few TRBJ1-4 TRBV27 - TGTGCCAGCAGTTCATGGGATGGTGAAAAACTGTTTTTT CASSSWDGEKLFF
16 many TRBJ2-3 TRBV18 - TGTGCCAGCTCATCGACCGGGCACTTAAGCACAGATACGCAGTATTTT CASSSTGHLSTDTQYF
15 many TRBJ1-1 TRBV20-1 TRBD1 TGCAGTGCTCAGGACAGGGGGACGATGAACACTGAAGCTTTCTTT CSAQDRGTMNTEAFF
17 many TRBJ2-3 TRBV10-1 TRBD1 TGCGCCAGCAGTGAGTCGAGAACAGGGGGACCGGGAGATACGCAGTATTTT CASSESRTGGPGDTQYF
14 medium-sized TRBJ1-2 TRBV6-6 - TGTGCCAGCAGTTACCGGACGGATCCCGCCCCATACACCTTC CASSYRTDPAPYTF
16 many TRBJ1-1 TRBV7-8 - TGTGCCAGCAGCCAAAGCAGGGGTCGCATGAACACTGAAGCTTTCTTT CASSQSRGRMNTEAFF
11 - TRBJ2-3 TRBV11-1 TRBD1 TGTGCCAGCAGCTTGGGGACAGCCCAGTATTTT CASSLGTAQYF
15 many TRBJ2-1 TRBV5-1 TRBD2 TGCGCCAGCAGCTTGTTGCTAGCGGGCTACAATGAGCAGTTCTTC CASSLLLAGYNEQFF
14 many TRBJ1-2 TRBV13 TRBD1 TGTGCCAGCAGCTCCGGGACAGGGGACTATGGCTACACCTTC CASSSGTGDYGYTF
14 - TRBJ2-1 TRBV7-2 - TGTGCCAGCAGCTTATCAGGGGGAGGTTATGAGCAGTTCTTC CASSLSGGGYEQFF
16 - TRBJ2-1 TRBV2 TRBD2 TGTGCCAGCAGTGAAGCCGGCGGGGGGAACTACAATGAGCAGTTCTTC CASSEAGGGNYNEQFF
17 many TRBJ2-5 TRBV12-3/TRBV12-4 TRBD2 TGTGCCAGCAGACCGACCCTGACTAGCGGGGGGCCGGAGACCCAGTACTTC CASRPTLTSGGPETQYF
19 few TRBJ2-3 TRBV29-1 - TGCAGCGTTGAAGCTCCATGGGTTCGGGACGGAGGAAACACAGATACGCAGTATTTT CSVEAPWVRDGGNTDTQYF
14 - TRBJ1-4 TRBV7-9 - TGTGCCAGCAGCCCCCGGTCGGCCTACGAAAAACTGTTTTTT CASSPRSAYEKLFF
12 many TRBJ2-7 TRBV3-1 - TGTGCCAGCAGCCAAGATGATGGGCGGCAGTACTTC CASSQDDGRQYF
14 many TRBJ2-7 TRBV4-2 - TGTGCCAGCAGCCAAGGTCTGGGGGCATACGAGCAGTACTTC CASSQGLGAYEQYF
14 many TRBJ1-2 TRBV5-1 - TGCGCCAGCAGCTCAAACAGGGTCGACTATGGCTACACCTTC CASSSNRVDYGYTF
16 - TRBJ1-4 TRBV5-5 TRBD1 TGTGCCAGCAGCATGACCAACAGGGGAGGCAATGAAAAACTGTTTTTT CASSMTNRGGNEKLFF
14 many TRBJ2-7 TRBV19 TRBD1 TGTGCCAGTAGTACAACGGGACAGGCCTACGAGCAGTACTTC CASSTTGQAYEQYF
18 few TRBJ2-6 TRBV19 TRBD1 TGTGCCAGTGGTCGAAGCCGGGACAGATTCTCTGGGGCCAACGTCCTGACTTTC CASGRSRDRFSGANVLTF
14 many TRBJ2-1 TRBV29-1 TRBD1 TGCAGCGTTCCCGGACAGGCATTTACTAAGGGTTGGTTCTTC CSVPGQAFTKGWFF
15 few TRBJ2-7 TRBV5-4 TRBD1 TGTGCCAGCAGCTCCGGGACAGGGCGCTCCTACGAGCAGTACTTC CASSSGTGRSYEQYF
15 many TRBJ2-2 TRBV6-5 TRBD1 TGTGCCAGCAGTAATGACAGGGGACAAGGCGGGGAGCTGTTTTTT CASSNDRGQGGELFF
16 many TRBJ2-3 TRBV6-1 TRBD2 TGTGCCAGCAGTGAAGCACTAGCGGGGGGCACAGATACGCAGTATTTT CASSEALAGGTDTQYF
14 many TRBJ2-7 TRBV7-9 TRBD2 TGTGCCAGCAGCGTTAGCGGGGGCAAATACGAGCAGTACTTC CASSVSGGKYEQYF
15 few TRBJ2-7 TRBV4-2 - TGTGCCAGCAGCCAAGTACATTTAAACACCTACGAGCAGTACTTC CASSQVHLNTYEQYF